These T cell receptor beta chains were read from a single sample in a study of neurological immune-mediated disorders. TCRdb independently ran MiXCR on the 5' RACE reads; one entry per CDR3 protein. The sample records tens of thousands of distinct CDR3 sequences, over 2% being singletons. The sequencing sample was made of PBMCs. Every receptor here comes from a man aged 50 to 59 with multiple sclerosis. CDR3s include the opening cysteine and the closing phenylalanine or tryptophan. Each record gives: D gene, J gene, V gene, clone size, CDR3 protein, CDR3 DNA. D genes are given only for firm matches. Clone sizes are shown as once, few, many, or a class for an expanded clone.

>NA|TRBJ1-2|TRBV20-1|many
CSARGTGANYGYTF
TGCAGTGCTAGAGGGACCGGAGCTAACTATGGCTACACCTTC
>NA|TRBJ2-2|TRBV20-1|many
CSARVHTGELFF
TGCAGTGCTAGAGTTCACACCGGGGAGCTGTTTTTT
>NA|TRBJ2-1|TRBV7-2|many
CASTPAASAYNEQFF
TGTGCCAGCACACCTGCCGCCTCGGCCTACAATGAGCAGTTCTTC
>TRBD1|TRBJ1-5|TRBV29-1|many
CSVGTGRDQPQHF
TGCAGCGTAGGGACAGGGAGGGATCAGCCCCAGCATTTT
>NA|TRBJ2-5|TRBV5-1|many
CASSRRYQETQYF
TGCGCCAGCAGCCGGCGTTATCAAGAGACCCAGTACTTC
>TRBD1|TRBJ1-1|TRBV6-1|many
CASSEANRGDAFF
TGTGCCAGCAGTGAAGCTAACAGGGGGGACGCTTTCTTT
>NA|TRBJ2-3|TRBV10-3|many
CAISVGRSPPDTQYF
TGTGCCATCAGTGTAGGCCGATCCCCCCCTGATACGCAGTATTTT
>NA|TRBJ2-2|TRBV28|many
CASSFSLAVDTGELFF
TGTGCCAGCAGTTTTTCTCTTGCCGTAGACACCGGGGAGCTGTTTTTT
>NA|TRBJ1-2|TRBV12-3/TRBV12-4|many
CASSLEGYGYTF
TGCGCCAGCAGCTTGGAGGGCTATGGCTACACCTTC
>NA|TRBJ2-7|TRBV14|many
CASSQQGREQYF
TGTGCCAGCAGCCAACAAGGCAGGGAGCAGTACTTC
>TRBD2|TRBJ2-7|TRBV2|many
CASSEVAGGGHEQYF
TGTGCCAGCAGTGAAGTGGCGGGGGGCGGCCACGAGCAGTACTTC
>NA|TRBJ1-2|TRBV7-2|many
CASSRPDSANYGYTF
TGTGCCAGCAGCCGACCCGACAGCGCCAACTATGGCTACACCTTC